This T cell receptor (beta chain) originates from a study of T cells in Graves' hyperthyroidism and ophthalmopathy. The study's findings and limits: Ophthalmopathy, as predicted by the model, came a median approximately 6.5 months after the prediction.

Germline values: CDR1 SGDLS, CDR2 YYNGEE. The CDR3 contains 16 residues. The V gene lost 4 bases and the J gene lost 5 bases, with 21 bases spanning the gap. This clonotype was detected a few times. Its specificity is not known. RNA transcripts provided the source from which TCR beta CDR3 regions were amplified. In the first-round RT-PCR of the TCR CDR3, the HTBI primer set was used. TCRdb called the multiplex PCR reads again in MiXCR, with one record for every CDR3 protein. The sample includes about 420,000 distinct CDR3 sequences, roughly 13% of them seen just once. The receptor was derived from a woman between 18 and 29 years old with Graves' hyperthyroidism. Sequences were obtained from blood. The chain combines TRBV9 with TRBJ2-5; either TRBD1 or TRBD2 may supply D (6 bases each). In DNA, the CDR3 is TGTGCCAGCAGCAAGAAAGGGGGAGGAGAATTGGAGACCCAGTACTTC. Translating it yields CASSKKGGGELETQYF.